The clone carrying this T cell receptor beta chain was seen many times. What it binds is not known. This specimen belongs to a study of post-analysis software for immune sequencing data. Included in the TCR beta cDNA libraries were unique molecular identifiers. TCRdb ran MiXCR on the PCR reads and lists one entry per CDR3 protein. The profile covers over 250,000 distinct CDR3 sequences, with 35% to 40% appearing a single time and around 4.8% taken by the ten largest. The length of the CDR3 is 12 residues. V lost 2 bases, J lost 6 bases, and 0 bases stayed unmatched. Germline CDR1 is KGHSH and CDR2 is LQKENI. Study-level results: In patients, TRBV5-6, TRBV5-1 and TRBV20-1 belonged to 4 or 5 TRBV segments found more frequently than in controls.

The chain has TRBV18 and TRBJ1-2, with 7 nucleotides matching TRBD1. Sequenced: blood. The TCR sequence derives from a girl under 18 with multiple sclerosis. The CDR3, as DNA: TGTGCCAGCTCACCAGACAGGGATGGCTACACCTTC. This gives the protein CASSPDRDGYTF.